The next 30 T cell receptor beta chains were all read from a single sample in a study of monozygotic twins with cystic fibrosis. Produced via immunoSEQ multiplex PCR; TCRdb's table is partial and in-frame only. The sample contains about 32,000 clones, around 90% of which appear only once. The specimen sequenced was blood. The receptors derive from a girl aged 2 to 10 with cystic fibrosis.

The rearrangement links TRBV4-1 to TRBJ2-1; TRBD2 matches 8 bases. The germline CDR1 and CDR2 sequences are MGHRA and YSYEKL. This CDR3 is built from 16 residues. V shed 1 base and J 7 bases; nucleotides not matched to a gene: 9. CDR3 sequence: CASSQVGTSDINEQFF. CDR3 nucleotides: TGCGCCAGCAGCCAAGTCGGGACTAGTGATATAAATGAGCAGTTCTTC.

The chain has TRBV19 and TRBJ1-1; D not certain. CDR3 length: 15 amino acids. V lost 1 base and J lost 7, with 16 bases in between. CDR1 is LNHDA, CDR2 SQIVND, per germline (reference sequence). The CDR3, as DNA: TGTGCCAGTAGTATAGGTATCAGCTGGAACGGTGAAGCTTTCTTT. Translating gives CASSIGISWNGEAFF.

J is TRBJ2-7 and V is TRBV6-6; a possible D gene is TRBD1 (6 bases). CDR1 is MNHNY and CDR2 is SVGAGI in the germline V gene (reference sequence). The CDR3 extends over 14 amino acids. The germline V and J ends were trimmed by 5 bases and 2 bases, with 13 bases remaining between them. The CDR3 spells CASSKRQDTYEQYF. The DNA for the CDR3 is TGTGCCAGCAGTAAAAGACAGGATACCTACGAGCAGTACTTC.

The chain joins TRBV4-2 to TRBJ1-1; D ambiguous. Trimming took off 0 bases at V and 1 base at J, with 9 bases between the two ends. Germline V CDR1 and CDR2: LGHNA, YNFKEQ. The CDR3 totals 15 residues. This CDR3 reads CASSQETYSNTEAFF. CDR3 nucleotides: TGTGCCAGCAGCCAAGAAACCTACTCGAACACTGAAGCTTTCTTT.

The chain joins TRBV7-9 to TRBJ2-1, with 10 positions matching TRBD2. The CDR3 contains 18 residues. V was clipped by 10 bases and J by 10 bases; unmatched bases: 25. CDR1 and CDR2 from the germline V gene are SEHNR and FQNEAQ (reference sequence). CDR3 DNA sequence: TGTGCCACCAAACCCCTTACAACCGGTAGCGGGGGGCCGGGGGAGCAGTTCTTC. It is translated as CATKPLTTGSGGPGEQFF.

The gene calls are TRBV30 and TRBJ2-6; D is perhaps TRBD1 (5 bases). The CDR3 has 17 amino acids. CDR1 and CDR2 (germline): GTSNPN, SVGIG (reference sequence). The V end lost 2 bases, the J end lost 0 bases, and 14 bases lay between the germline ends. For the CDR3, the DNA is TGTGCCTGGAGTCACGACAGACCCAGCTCTGGGGCCAACGTCCTGACTTTC. Its translation is CAWSHDRPSSGANVLTF. Combining the CDR3 with reference TRBV30 and TRBJ2-6 gives the whole variable domain SQTIHQWPATLVQPVGSPLSLECTVEGTSNPNLYWYRQAAGRGLQLLFYSVGIGQISSEVPQNLSASRPQDRQFILSSKKLLLSDSGFYLCAWSHDRPSSGANVLTFGAGSRLTVL.

The V gene is TRBV6-4, the J gene TRBJ2-3; 9 nucleotides align to TRBD2. Germline CDR1 MRHNA, CDR2 SNTAGT. J was trimmed by 2 bases and V by 3 bases; bases with no gene match: 3. The CDR3 runs 15 residues. CDR3 in DNA: TGTGCCAGCAGTGAGGCTAGCGGGAACACAGATACGCAGTATTTT. Translating it yields CASSEASGNTDTQYF.

The chain is built from TRBV19 and TRBJ1-1, with D possibly being TRBD1 (6 bases). The CDR3 runs to 14 residues. V was pared by 4 bases and J by 0 bases, with 9 bases between. From germline, CDR1 is LNHDA and CDR2 SQIVND (reference sequence). CDR3 sequence reads: CASSNDRMNTEAFF. CDR3 coding DNA: TGTGCCAGTAGTAACGACAGGATGAACACTGAAGCTTTCTTT. The full variable domain, in which reference TRBV19 and TRBJ1-1 provide the parts outside the CDR3, is DGGITQSPKYLFRKEGQNVTLSCEQNLNHDAMYWYRQDPGQGLRLIYYSQIVNDFQKGDIAEGYSVSREKKESFPLTVTSAQKNPTAFYLCASSNDRMNTEAFFGQGTRLTVV.

This clone was counted only a few times. This sequence joins TRBV2 and TRBJ2-7; the D call may be TRBD1 or TRBD2 (5 bases each). The CDR3 is 15 amino acids. V was trimmed by 0 bases and J by 1 base, leaving 10 bases between them. Germline CDR1 reads SNHLY; CDR2 reads FYNNEI. The CDR3 protein is CASSEAEGWSYEQYF. CDR3 sequence (DNA): TGTGCCAGCAGTGAAGCCGAGGGGTGGTCCTACGAGCAGTACTTC.

In DNA, the CDR3 is TGTGCCAGCAGCTCTCTAGCGGGACGCACAGATACGCAGTATTTT. Protein sequence: CASSSLAGRTDTQYF. V usage is TRBV11-2 and J usage is TRBJ2-3; 9 nucleotides line up with TRBD2. Germline V gives CDR1 SGHAT, CDR2 FQNNGV. The CDR3 has 15 residues. J lost 1 base, V lost 4 bases, and 3 bases had no gene match.

The count of this clone is one. The chain links TRBV29-1 to TRBJ2-3, with 10 bases identical to TRBD2. CDR3 length: 16 amino acids. Trimming cost V 6 bases and J 2 bases; bases outside gene matches: 11. Germline assignment: CDR1 SQVTM and CDR2 ANQGSEA. In DNA form, the CDR3 reads TGCAGCGTAGCGCTAGCGGGGGTGACATCCACAGATACGCAGTATTTT. Amino acids: CSVALAGVTSTDTQYF.

The genes are TRBV29-1 and TRBJ2-1; D not certain. Germline V lookup: CDR1 SQVTM, CDR2 ANQGSEA. The CDR3 sequence is 13 residues long. Trimming shortened V by 4 bases and J by 6 bases, and 13 bases separated the two germline ends. The CDR3 coding sequence is TGCAGCGTTGCACTGTCCTTGAGCAATGAGCAGTTCTTC. This translates into CSVALSLSNEQFF.

This clone was found a few times. The gene calls are TRBV6-1 and TRBJ1-5; the match to TRBD1 covers 7 bases. CDR3 size: 14 residues. The V gene's germline CDR1 is MNHNS and CDR2 SASEGT. Trimming cost V 4 bases and J 5 bases; bases outside gene matches: 5. This chain's CDR3 is CASSVGTEDQPQHF. CDR3 nucleotide sequence: TGTGCCAGCAGTGTAGGGACAGAGGATCAGCCCCAGCATTTT.

This clone was seen a handful of times. The chain is built from TRBV7-9 and TRBJ1-2, with D hard to call. V lost 5 bases to trimming and J lost 4 bases, with 11 bases between them. The CDR3 has 13 amino acids. CDR1 is SEHNR and CDR2 is FQNEAQ in the germline V gene (reference sequence). The CDR3 coding sequence is TGTGCCAGCAGCCATCAGTTACTCTATGGCTACACCTTC. It yields the protein CASSHQLLYGYTF.

The V call is TRBV19, the J call TRBJ2-3, with D perhaps TRBD1 (6 bases). Deletions cut 2 bases from V and 1 base from J, with 7 bases between. Germline V gene data show CDR1 as LNHDA and CDR2 as SQIVND (reference sequence). The CDR3 has 14 amino acids. CDR3 residues: CASSINRGTDTQYF. DNA for the CDR3: TGTGCCAGTAGTATAAACAGGGGCACAGATACGCAGTATTTT.

For this clone: Other nucleotide sequences in the sample specify the same CDR3. The CDR3 DNA reads as TGTGCCAGCAGCTTGGGGCAGTCCTACGAGCAGTACTTC. This sequence encodes CASSLGQSYEQYF. The chain joins TRBV5-6 to TRBJ2-7; no clear D gene. Trimming left V 0 bases short and J 1 base short, with 5 bases between. The CDR3 length is 13 residues. The germline V gene encodes CDR1 SGHDT and CDR2 YYEEEE.

This chain uses TRBV7-2 with TRBJ2-1; possibly TRBD2 for D (6 bases). Germline lookup yields CDR1 SGHTA and CDR2 FQGNSA. Trimming pared 3 bases from V and 6 bases from J, leaving 12 bases between. There are 14 residues in the CDR3. The CDR3 coding sequence is TGTGCCAGCAGCTTCACCGGGACTGGCAATGAGCAGTTCTTC. This encodes CASSFTGTGNEQFF.

The V call is TRBV19, the J call TRBJ1-1; TRBD1 matches 7 bases. V shed 9 bases and J 4 bases; nucleotides not matched to a gene: 23. The CDR3 length is 18 residues. The germline CDR1 and CDR2 sequences are LNHDA and SQIVND (reference sequence). CDR3: CASQYRGAHGGTGTEAFF. DNA for the CDR3: TGTGCCAGCCAATACAGGGGAGCCCACGGGGGTACCGGCACTGAAGCTTTCTTT. The entire variable domain, with the rest obtained from reference TRBV19 and TRBJ1-1, is as follows: DGGITQSPKYLFRKEGQNVTLSCEQNLNHDAMYWYRQDPGQGLRLIYYSQIVNDFQKGDIAEGYSVSREKKESFPLTVTSAQKNPTAFYLCASQYRGAHGGTGTEAFFGQGTRLTVV.

This chain connects TRBV6-5 to TRBJ1-1; no clear D. CDR3 size: 14 residues. Trimming stripped 7 bases from V and 2 bases from J, with 14 bases between. Germline V CDR1 and CDR2: MNHEY, SVGAGI. The CDR3, as DNA: TGTGCCAGCAATCAAGGGAACACAAACACTGAAGCTTTCTTT. It is translated as CASNQGNTNTEAFF.

This chain uses TRBV9 with TRBJ2-3; 10 nucleotides align to TRBD1. The CDR3 is 15 amino acids. Germline V gene lookup returns CDR1 SGDLS and CDR2 YYNGEE. V dropped 3 bases and J dropped 2; count of bases not matched to a gene: 3. The CDR3 loop is CASSATGGLTDTQYF. In nucleotides, the CDR3 is TGTGCCAGCAGCGCGACAGGGGGCCTCACAGATACGCAGTATTTT. Drawing the rest from reference TRBV9 and TRBJ2-3, the complete variable domain is DSGVTQTPKHLITATGQRVTLRCSPRSGDLSVYWYQQSLDQGLQFLIQYYNGEERAKGNILERFSAQQFPDLHSELNLSSLELGDSALYFCASSATGGLTDTQYFGPGTRLTVL.

The chain has TRBV30 and TRBJ1-2, with D uncertain. The V end lost 0 bases, the J end lost 7 bases, and 12 bases lay between the germline ends. Germline assignment: CDR1 GTSNPN and CDR2 SVGIG (reference sequence). The CDR3 runs to 13 residues. The CDR3 DNA is TGTGCCTGGAGTGTCGGTGGCTCTGCTGGCTACACCTTC. This gives the protein CAWSVGGSAGYTF.

The chain carries TRBV5-1 and TRBJ1-4, with D possibly being TRBD1 (6 bases). With 4 bases removed from V and 0 bases from J, the gap between germline ends came to 19 bases. The length of the CDR3 is 18 residues. Germline assignment: CDR1 SGHRS and CDR2 YFSETQ. The CDR3 DNA sequence: TGCGCCAGCAGCCCAGGAGGGGGGAACCCTGCAACTAATGAAAAACTGTTTTTT. Protein: CASSPGGGNPATNEKLFF.

V and J are TRBV29-1 and TRBJ2-7; maybe TRBD2 (6 bases). Trimming cost V 6 bases and J 2 bases, with 17 bases left between them. Germline CDR1 is SQVTM and CDR2 is ANQGSEA. This CDR3 has 14 residues. In DNA, the CDR3 is TGCAGCGTCGGCCCAGGCGGGGTGACCTACGAGCAGTACTTC. This encodes CSVGPGGVTYEQYF.

This chain uses TRBV19 with TRBJ2-7; D might be TRBD1 (5 bases). Germline CDR1 and CDR2: LNHDA and SQIVND (reference sequence). The CDR3 covers 14 residues. Trimming pared 2 bases from V and 3 bases from J, leaving 11 bases between. CDR3 nucleotides: TGTGCCAGTAGTATAATAGGGGAAAACTACGAGCAGTACTTC. This codes for CASSIIGENYEQYF.

This chain connects TRBV19 to TRBJ1-4; TRBD1 matches at 9 bases. Germline assignment: CDR1 LNHDA and CDR2 SQIVND (reference sequence). The V segment lost 3 bases and the J segment 0 bases; nucleotides outside the gene matches: 5. The CDR3 length is 17 residues. The CDR3 DNA follows: TGTGCCAGTAGTATTACAGGGGGCGAGGCAACTAATGAAAAACTGTTTTTT. The encoded protein is CASSITGGEATNEKLFF.

V usage is TRBV19 and J usage is TRBJ1-3; D ambiguous. Germline V CDR1 and CDR2: LNHDA, SQIVND (reference sequence). V lost 3 bases to trimming and J lost 7 bases, with 4 bases between them. The length of the CDR3 is 11 residues. The CDR3 bases are TGTGCCAGTAGTATTTTGAACACCATATATTTT. It is translated as CASSILNTIYF.

The CDR3 DNA sequence: TGCGCCAGCAGCCAAGATGGGCAGTATGAAAAACTGTTTTTT. This encodes CASSQDGQYEKLFF. The genes are TRBV4-1 and TRBJ1-4; D is unclear. V lost 0 bases and J lost 6, with 8 bases in between. From germline, CDR1 is MGHRA and CDR2 YSYEKL. The CDR3 is 14 amino acids.

This chain connects TRBV10-3 to TRBJ1-2, with a possible D match to TRBD1 (6 bases). V gave up 6 bases and J gave up 0 bases, with 17 bases separating them. Germline V CDR1 and CDR2: ENHRY, SYGVKD. CDR3 size: 16 residues. In nucleotides, the CDR3 is TGTGCCATCAGCGATTACGACAGGCGCCCTAACTATGGCTACACCTTC. It specifies CAISDYDRRPNYGYTF.

The chain has TRBV21-1 and TRBJ2-5; TRBD2 is the table's D call, not checked against the DNA. TRBV21-1 is a pseudogene segment. CDR3 length: 15 amino acids. The CDR3 protein is CASSILSGRGETQYF. CDR3 nucleotide sequence: TGTGCCAGCAGCATCCTGAGCGGGAGGGGGGAGACCCAGTACTTC.

The chain joins TRBV7-2 to TRBJ1-5, with 10 bases fitting TRBD1. The ends lost 2 bases at V and 4 bases at J; junction bases unmatched: 11. The CDR3 runs 18 residues. Per germline, CDR1 SGHTA and CDR2 FQGNSA. CDR3 coding DNA: TGTGCCAGCAGCTTACGGGGACAGGGGATGTTAGGGAATCAGCCCCAGCATTTT. The encoded protein is CASSLRGQGMLGNQPQHF. Full variable domain (outside the CDR3, taken from reference TRBV7-2 and TRBJ1-5): GAGVSQSPSNKVTEKGKDVELRCDPISGHTALYWYRQSLGQGLEFLIYFQGNSAPDKSGLPSDRFSAERTGGSVSTLTIQRTQQEDSAVYLCASSLRGQGMLGNQPQHFGDGTRLSIL.